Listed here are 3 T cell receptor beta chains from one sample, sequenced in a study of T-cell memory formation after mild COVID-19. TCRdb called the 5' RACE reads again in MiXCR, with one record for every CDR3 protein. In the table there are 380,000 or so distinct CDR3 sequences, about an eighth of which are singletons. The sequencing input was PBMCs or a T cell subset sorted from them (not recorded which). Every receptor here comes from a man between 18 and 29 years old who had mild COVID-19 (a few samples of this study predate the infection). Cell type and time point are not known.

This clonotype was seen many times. CDR3 region: CASSQDRSATFPTQYF. The CDR3 DNA is TGCGCCAGCAGCCAAGATAGGTCGGCAACATTTCCAACCCAGTACTTC. The chain joins TRBV4-3 to TRBJ2-5, with D unclear. V lost 0 bases to trimming and J lost 8 bases, with 19 bases between them. The CDR3 is made up of 16 amino acids. CDR1 LGHNA and CDR2 YSLEER come from the germline V gene.

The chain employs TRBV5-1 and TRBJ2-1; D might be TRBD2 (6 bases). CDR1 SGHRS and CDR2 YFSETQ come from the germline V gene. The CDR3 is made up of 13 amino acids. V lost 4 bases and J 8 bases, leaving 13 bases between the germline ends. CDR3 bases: TGCGCCAGCAGCCACTCTAGCGTACATGAGCAGTTCTTC. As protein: CASSHSSVHEQFF. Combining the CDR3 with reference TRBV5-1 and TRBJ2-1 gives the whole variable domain KAGVTQTPRYLIKTRGQQVTLSCSPISGHRSVSWYQQTPGQGLQFLFEYFSETQRNKGNFPGRFSGRQFSNSRSEMNVSTLELGDSALYLCASSHSSVHEQFFGPGTRLTVL.

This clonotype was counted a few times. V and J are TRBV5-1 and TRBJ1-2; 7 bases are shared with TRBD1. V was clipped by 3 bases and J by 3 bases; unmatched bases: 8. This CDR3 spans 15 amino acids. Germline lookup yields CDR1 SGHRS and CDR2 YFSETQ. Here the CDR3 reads CASSSTGRLHYGYTF. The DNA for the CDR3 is TGCGCCAGCAGCTCGACAGGGCGACTACACTATGGCTACACCTTC.